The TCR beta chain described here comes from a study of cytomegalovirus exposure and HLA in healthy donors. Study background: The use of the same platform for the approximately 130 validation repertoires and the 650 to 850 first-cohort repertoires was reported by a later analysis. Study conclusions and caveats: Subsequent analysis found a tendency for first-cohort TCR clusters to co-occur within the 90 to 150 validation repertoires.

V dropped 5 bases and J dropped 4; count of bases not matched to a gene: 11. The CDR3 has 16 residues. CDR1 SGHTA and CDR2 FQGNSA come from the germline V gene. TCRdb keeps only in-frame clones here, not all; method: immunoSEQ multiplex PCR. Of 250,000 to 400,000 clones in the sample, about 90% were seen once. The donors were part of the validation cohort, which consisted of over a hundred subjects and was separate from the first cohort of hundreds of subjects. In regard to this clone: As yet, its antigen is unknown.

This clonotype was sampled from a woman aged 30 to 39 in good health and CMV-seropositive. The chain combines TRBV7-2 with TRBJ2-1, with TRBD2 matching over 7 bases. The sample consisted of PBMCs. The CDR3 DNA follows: TGTGCCAGCAGCCCGTCTGGGACTAAGGGGTACAATGAGCAGTTCTTC. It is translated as CASSPSGTKGYNEQFF.